The sequence of this TCR beta chain was determined in a study of cytomegalovirus exposure and HLA in healthy donors. General observations from the study: Common viral pathogens seemed, in a later analysis, to connect with several of the most significant clusters. In a later analysis, CMV-associated beta chains were mostly HLA-associated, it appeared. CMV serostatus was the sole immune exposure data available. Reportedly, a later analysis found an Asian-associated ancestry cluster had fewer N-insertions than the roughly 670-donor mean.

A note on this clone: The antigen is undetermined.

The CDR3 totals 14 residues. The germline gives CDR1 SGDLS, CDR2 YYNGEE. V was trimmed by 0 bases and J by 0 bases, leaving 3 bases between them. A multiplex PCR was run with 60 Vbeta primers and 13 Jbeta primers. The assay was immunoSEQ multiplex PCR, and TCRdb's table has in-frame clones only and misses some. The profile shows 99,000 or so clones, roughly three quarters of them singletons. Sequencing input: PBMCs. The rearrangement links TRBV9 to TRBJ2-2; D gene ambiguous. The sequence was obtained from a woman in her forties in good health and CMV-seronegative. CDR3 nucleotides: TGTGCCAGCAGCGTAGGAGCGAACACCGGGGAGCTGTTTTTT. Translating it yields CASSVGANTGELFF.